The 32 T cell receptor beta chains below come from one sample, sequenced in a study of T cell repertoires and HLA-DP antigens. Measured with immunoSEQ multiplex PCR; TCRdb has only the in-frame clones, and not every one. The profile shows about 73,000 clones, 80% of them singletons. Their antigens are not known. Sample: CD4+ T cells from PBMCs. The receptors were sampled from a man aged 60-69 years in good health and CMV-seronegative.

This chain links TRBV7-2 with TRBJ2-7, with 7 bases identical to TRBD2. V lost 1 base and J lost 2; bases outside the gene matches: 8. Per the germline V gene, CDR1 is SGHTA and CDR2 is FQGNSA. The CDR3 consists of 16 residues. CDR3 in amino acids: CASSLDSSGRAYEQYF. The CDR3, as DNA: TGTGCCAGCAGCTTAGATTCTAGCGGAAGGGCCTACGAGCAGTACTTC.

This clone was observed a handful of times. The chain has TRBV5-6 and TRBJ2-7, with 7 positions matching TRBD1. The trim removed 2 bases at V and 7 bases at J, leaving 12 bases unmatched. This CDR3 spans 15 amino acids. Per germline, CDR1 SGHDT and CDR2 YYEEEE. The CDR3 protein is CASSFTGVLTGEQYF. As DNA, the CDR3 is TGTGCCAGCAGCTTTACAGGGGTTCTCACGGGGGAGCAGTACTTC.

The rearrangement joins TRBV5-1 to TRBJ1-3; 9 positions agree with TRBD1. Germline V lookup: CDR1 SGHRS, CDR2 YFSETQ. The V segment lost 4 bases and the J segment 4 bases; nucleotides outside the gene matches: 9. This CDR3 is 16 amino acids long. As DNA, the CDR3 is TGCGCCAGCAGCCTTACCGGGACAGGGTCGGGAAACACCATATATTTT. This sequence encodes CASSLTGTGSGNTIYF.

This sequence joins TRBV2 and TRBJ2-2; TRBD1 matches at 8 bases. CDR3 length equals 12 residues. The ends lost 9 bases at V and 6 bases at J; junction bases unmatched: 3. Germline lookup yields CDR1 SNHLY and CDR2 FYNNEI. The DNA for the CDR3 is TGTGCCAGTCGACAGGGGCCCGGGGAGCTGTTTTTT. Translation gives CASRQGPGELFF.

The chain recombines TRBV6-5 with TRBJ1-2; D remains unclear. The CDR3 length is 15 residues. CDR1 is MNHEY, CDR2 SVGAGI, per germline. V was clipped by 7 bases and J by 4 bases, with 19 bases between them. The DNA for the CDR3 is TGTGCCAGCACCCCGTTGATGGACCTTGGCTATGGCTACACCTTC. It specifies CASTPLMDLGYGYTF.

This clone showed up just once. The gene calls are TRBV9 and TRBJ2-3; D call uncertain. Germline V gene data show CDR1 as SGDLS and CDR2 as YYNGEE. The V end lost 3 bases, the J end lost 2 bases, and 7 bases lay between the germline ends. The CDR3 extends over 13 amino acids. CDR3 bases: TGTGCCAGCAGCGGAACAGCCACAGATACGCAGTATTTT. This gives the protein CASSGTATDTQYF.

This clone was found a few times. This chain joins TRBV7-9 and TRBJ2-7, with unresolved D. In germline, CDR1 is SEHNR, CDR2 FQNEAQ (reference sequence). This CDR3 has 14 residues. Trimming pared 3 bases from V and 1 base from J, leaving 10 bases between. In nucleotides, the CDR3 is TGTGCCAGCAGCTTTAATTCCGGATCCTACGAGCAGTACTTC. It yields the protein CASSFNSGSYEQYF.

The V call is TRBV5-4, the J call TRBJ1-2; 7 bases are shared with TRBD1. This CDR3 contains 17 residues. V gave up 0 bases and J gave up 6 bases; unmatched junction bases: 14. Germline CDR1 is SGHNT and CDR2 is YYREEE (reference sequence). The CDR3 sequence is CASSLVGRQQGKDGYTF. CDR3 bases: TGTGCCAGCAGCTTGGTTGGGCGGCAACAGGGGAAGGATGGCTACACCTTC.

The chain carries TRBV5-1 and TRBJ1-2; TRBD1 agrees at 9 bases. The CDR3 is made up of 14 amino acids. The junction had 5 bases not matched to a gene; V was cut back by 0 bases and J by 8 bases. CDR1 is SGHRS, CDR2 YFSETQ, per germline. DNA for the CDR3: TGCGCCAGCAGCTTGGAGGGACAGGGATACGGCTACACCTTC. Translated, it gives CASSLEGQGYGYTF. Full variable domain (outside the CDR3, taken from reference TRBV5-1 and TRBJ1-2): KAGVTQTPRYLIKTRGQQVTLSCSPISGHRSVSWYQQTPGQGLQFLFEYFSETQRNKGNFPGRFSGRQFSNSRSEMNVSTLELGDSALYLCASSLEGQGYGYTFGSGTRLTVV.

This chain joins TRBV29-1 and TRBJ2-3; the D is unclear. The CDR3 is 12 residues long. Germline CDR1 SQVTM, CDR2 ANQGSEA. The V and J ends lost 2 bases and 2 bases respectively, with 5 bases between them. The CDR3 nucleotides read TGCAGCGTTGAACGGCTCACAGATACGCAGTATTTT. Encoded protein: CSVERLTDTQYF.

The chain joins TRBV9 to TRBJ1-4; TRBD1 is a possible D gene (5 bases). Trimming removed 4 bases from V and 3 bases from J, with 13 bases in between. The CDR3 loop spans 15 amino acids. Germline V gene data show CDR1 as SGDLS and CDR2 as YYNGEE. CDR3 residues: CASSPPGQANEKLFF. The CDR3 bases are TGTGCCAGCAGCCCTCCGGGGCAGGCTAATGAAAAACTGTTTTTT.

As DNA, the CDR3 is TGTGCCAGCAGCCGTCAGGGGCTCGAGCAGTACTTC. Protein product: CASSRQGLEQYF. V gene TRBV5-8 combines with J gene TRBJ2-7; possible D gene TRBD1, 6 bases. Germline CDR1 and CDR2: SGHTS and YDEGEE. CDR3 length equals 12 residues. Trimming removed 4 bases from V and 6 bases from J, with 11 bases in between.

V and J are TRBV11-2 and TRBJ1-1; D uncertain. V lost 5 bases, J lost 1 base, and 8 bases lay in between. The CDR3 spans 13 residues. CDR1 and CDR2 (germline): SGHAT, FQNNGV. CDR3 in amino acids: CASSVGPNTEAFF. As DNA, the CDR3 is TGTGCCAGCAGCGTTGGTCCGAACACTGAAGCTTTCTTT.

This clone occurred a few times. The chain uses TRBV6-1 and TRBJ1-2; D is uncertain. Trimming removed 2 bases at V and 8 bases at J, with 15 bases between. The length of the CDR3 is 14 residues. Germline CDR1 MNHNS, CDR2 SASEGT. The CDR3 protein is CASSERAGWGGYTF. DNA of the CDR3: TGTGCCAGCAGTGAACGGGCAGGATGGGGAGGCTACACCTTC.

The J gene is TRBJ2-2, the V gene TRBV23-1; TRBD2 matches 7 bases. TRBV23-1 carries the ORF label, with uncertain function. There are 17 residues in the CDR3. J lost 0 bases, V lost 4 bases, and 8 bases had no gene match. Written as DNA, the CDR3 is TGCGCCAGCAGTCCACCGTCTAGCGGAGCGAACACCGGGGAGCTGTTTTTT. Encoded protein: CASSPPSSGANTGELFF.

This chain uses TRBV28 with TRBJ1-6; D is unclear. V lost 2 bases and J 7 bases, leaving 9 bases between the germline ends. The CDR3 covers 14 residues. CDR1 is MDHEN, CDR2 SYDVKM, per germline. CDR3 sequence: CASSLRQTNSPLHF. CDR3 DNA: TGTGCCAGCAGTTTACGACAAACAAATTCACCCCTCCACTTT. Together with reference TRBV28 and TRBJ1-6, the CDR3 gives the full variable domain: DVKVTQSSRYLVKRTGEKVFLECVQDMDHENMFWYRQDPGLGLRLIYFSYDVKMKEKGDIPEGYSVSREKKERFSLILESASTNQTSMYLCASSLRQTNSPLHFGNGTRLTVT.

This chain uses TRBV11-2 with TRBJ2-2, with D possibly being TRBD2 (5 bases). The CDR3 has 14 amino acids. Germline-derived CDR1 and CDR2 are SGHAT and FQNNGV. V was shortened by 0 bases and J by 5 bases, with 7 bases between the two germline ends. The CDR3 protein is CASSLDRRTGELFF. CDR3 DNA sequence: TGTGCCAGCAGCTTAGATAGGAGGACCGGGGAGCTGTTTTTT. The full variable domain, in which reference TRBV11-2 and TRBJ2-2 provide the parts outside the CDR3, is EAGVAQSPRYKIIEKRQSVAFWCNPISGHATLYWYQQILGQGPKLLIQFQNNGVVDDSQLPKDRFSAERLKGVDSTLKIQPAKLEDSAVYLCASSLDRRTGELFFGEGSRLTVL.

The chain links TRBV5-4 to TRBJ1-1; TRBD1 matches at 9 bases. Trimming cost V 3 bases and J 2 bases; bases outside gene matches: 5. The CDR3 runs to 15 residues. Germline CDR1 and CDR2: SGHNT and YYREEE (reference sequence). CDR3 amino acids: CASSSPGQGNTEAFF. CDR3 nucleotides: TGTGCCAGCAGCTCCCCGGGACAGGGAAACACTGAAGCTTTCTTT. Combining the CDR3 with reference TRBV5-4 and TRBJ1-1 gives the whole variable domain ETGVTQSPTHLIKTRGQQVTLRCSSQSGHNTVSWYQQALGQGPQFIFQYYREEENGRGNFPPRFSGLQFPNYSSELNVNALELDDSALYLCASSSPGQGNTEAFFGQGTRLTVV.

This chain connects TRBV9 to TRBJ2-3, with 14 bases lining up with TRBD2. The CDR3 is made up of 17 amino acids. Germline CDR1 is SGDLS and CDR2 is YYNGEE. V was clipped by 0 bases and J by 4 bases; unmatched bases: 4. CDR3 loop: CASSVGLAGGPADTQYF. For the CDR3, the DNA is TGTGCCAGCAGCGTAGGACTAGCGGGGGGGCCGGCAGATACGCAGTATTTT.

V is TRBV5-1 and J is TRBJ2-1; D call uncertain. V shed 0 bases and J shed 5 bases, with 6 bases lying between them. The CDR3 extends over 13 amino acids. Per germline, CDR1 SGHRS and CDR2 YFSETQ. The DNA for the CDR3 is TGCGCCAGCAGCTTGGCCGCTGACAATGAGCAGTTCTTC. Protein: CASSLAADNEQFF.

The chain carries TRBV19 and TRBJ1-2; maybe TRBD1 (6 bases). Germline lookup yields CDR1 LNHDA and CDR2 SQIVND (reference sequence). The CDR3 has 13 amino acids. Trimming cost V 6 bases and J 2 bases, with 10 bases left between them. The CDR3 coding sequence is TGTGCCAGTAGACAAACAGGGAACTATGGCTACACCTTC. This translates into CASRQTGNYGYTF.

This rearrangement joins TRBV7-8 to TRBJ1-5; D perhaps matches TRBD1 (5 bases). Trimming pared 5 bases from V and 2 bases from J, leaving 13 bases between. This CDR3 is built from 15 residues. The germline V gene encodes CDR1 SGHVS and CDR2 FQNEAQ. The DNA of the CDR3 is TGTGCCAGCAGCACCCCCGGGACTGGCAATCAGCCCCAGCATTTT. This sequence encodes CASSTPGTGNQPQHF.

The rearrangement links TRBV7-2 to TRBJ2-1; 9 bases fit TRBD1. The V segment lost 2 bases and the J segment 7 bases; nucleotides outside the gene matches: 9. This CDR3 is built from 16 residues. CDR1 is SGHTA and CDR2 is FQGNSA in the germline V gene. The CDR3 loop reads CASSLWGTGIGNEQFF. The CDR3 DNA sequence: TGTGCCAGCAGCTTATGGGGGACAGGGATCGGGAATGAGCAGTTCTTC.

In nucleotides, the CDR3 is TGTGCCAGCAGCTTAGGCGGCGGGGGTACCCACAATGAGCAGTTCTTC. The encoded protein is CASSLGGGGTHNEQFF. The J gene is TRBJ2-1, the V gene TRBV7-9, with 7 bases lining up with TRBD2. The CDR3 sequence is 16 residues long. CDR1 and CDR2 (germline): SEHNR, FQNEAQ (reference sequence). The V and J ends lost 1 base and 5 bases, in that order; junction bases with no gene match: 8.

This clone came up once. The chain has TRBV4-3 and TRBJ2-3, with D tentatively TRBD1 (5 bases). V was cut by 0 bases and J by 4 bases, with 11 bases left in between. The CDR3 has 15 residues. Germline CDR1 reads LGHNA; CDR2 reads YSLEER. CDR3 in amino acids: CASSQEFQGPDTQYF. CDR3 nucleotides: TGCGCCAGCAGCCAAGAGTTCCAGGGCCCAGATACGCAGTATTTT.

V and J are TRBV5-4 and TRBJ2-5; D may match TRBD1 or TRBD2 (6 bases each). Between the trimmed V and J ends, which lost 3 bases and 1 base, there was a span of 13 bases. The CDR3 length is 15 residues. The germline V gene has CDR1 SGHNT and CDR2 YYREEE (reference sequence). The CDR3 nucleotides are TGTGCCAGCAGCTGGGGGGCAGGGCCCCAAGAGACCCAGTACTTC. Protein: CASSWGAGPQETQYF.

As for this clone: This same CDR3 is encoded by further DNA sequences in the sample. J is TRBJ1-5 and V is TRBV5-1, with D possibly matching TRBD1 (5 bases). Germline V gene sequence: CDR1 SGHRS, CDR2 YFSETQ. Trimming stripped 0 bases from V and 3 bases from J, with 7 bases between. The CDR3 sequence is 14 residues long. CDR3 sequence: CASSLGGDNQPQHF. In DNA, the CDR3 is TGCGCCAGCAGCTTGGGGGGGGACAATCAGCCCCAGCATTTT.

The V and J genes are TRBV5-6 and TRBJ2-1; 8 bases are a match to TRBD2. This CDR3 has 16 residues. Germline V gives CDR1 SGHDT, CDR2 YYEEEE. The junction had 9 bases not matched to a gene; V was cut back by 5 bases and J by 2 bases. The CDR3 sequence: CASRFSGESTYNEQFF. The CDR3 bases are TGTGCCAGCAGATTTAGCGGGGAATCGACCTACAATGAGCAGTTCTTC.

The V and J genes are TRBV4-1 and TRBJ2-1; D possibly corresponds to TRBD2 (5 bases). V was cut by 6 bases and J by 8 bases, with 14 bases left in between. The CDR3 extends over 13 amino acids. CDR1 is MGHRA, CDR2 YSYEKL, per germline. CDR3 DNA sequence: TGCGCCAGCAGGGAGGCCCTCGGGGATGAGCAGTTCTTC. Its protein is CASREALGDEQFF.

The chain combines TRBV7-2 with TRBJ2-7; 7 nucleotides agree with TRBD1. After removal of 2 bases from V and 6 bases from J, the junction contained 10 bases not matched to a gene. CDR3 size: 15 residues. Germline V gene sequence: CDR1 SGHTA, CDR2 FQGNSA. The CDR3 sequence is CASSLSLLQGSEQYF. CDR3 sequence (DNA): TGTGCCAGCAGCTTATCATTATTACAGGGGAGCGAGCAGTACTTC.

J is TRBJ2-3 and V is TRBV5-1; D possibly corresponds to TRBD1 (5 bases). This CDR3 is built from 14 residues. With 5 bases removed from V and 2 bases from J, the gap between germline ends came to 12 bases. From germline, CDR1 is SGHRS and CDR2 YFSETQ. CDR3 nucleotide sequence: TGCGCCAGCAGGAGCAGGGCGGTCACAGATACGCAGTATTTT. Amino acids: CASRSRAVTDTQYF.

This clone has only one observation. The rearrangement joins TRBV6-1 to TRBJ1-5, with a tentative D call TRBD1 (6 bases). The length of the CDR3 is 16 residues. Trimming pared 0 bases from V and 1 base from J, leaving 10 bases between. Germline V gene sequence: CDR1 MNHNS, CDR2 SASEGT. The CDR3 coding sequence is TGTGCCAGCAGTGAAGCACCAGGGGCAAGCAATCAGCCCCAGCATTTT. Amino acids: CASSEAPGASNQPQHF.